This T cell receptor (beta chain) is drawn from a study of T cells in Graves' hyperthyroidism and ophthalmopathy (dated by TCRdb to about 2019). About the investigation overall: Peripheral blood samples were taken at the time of initial diagnosis, prior to any treatment. The study also compared thyroid tissue and blood T-cell repertoires from over 5 Graves' hyperthyroidism patients. After blood sampling, hyperthyroidism patients were treated with methimazole at a starting dose of 30 mg daily, and ophthalmopathy patients were treated with high-dose intravenous methylprednisolone. Prospective prediction of ophthalmopathy was tested in an independent validation cohort consisting of 18 to 20 hyperthyroidism patients and around 16 patients who later progressed to ophthalmopathy. The paper describes TCR Vbeta CDR3 sequencing of 135 peripheral blood samples, made up of some 40 ophthalmopathy patients, 70 to 75 hyperthyroidism patients and 17 progressor patients. The 100 discovery patients were divided at random into training and test sets in a 7:3 ratio. To identify TCR V-J signatures that set the groups apart, the researchers used a discovery cohort of 90 to 100 patients, made up of some 41 with Graves' ophthalmopathy and about 55 with stable Graves' hyperthyroidism.

Ophthalmopathy patients had moderately to severely active disease, Clinical Activity Score of at least 3, NOSPECS grade of at least 4, and duration under 3 months. Patients with uncontrolled infections, other autoimmune diseases, pregnancy or lactation were excluded. Clinical symptoms, serum thyroxine and TRAb, thyroid ultrasound, and orbital computed tomography formed the basis for the diagnoses. PBMCs were isolated from about 10 ml of fresh peripheral blood by Ficoll-Paque density gradient centrifugation. Trizol reagent was used to extract total RNA, and RNA quality was then checked on an Agilent 2100 Bioanalyzer. Amplification of TCR beta CDR3 regions was carried out from RNA transcripts. A first-round RT-PCR of the TCR CDR3 used the HTBI primer set with the Qiagen OneStep RT-PCR kit. A second multiplex PCR round built the libraries, followed by size selection and purification. The libraries were sequenced on an Illumina HiSeq2000 using paired-end 100 bp reads. The paper's processing steps were these. SOAPnuke was used to process the raw data, removing reads that contained adapters or uncalled bases, had a mean Phred below 15, or lacked an exact match to the constant primer or identifier. COPE v1.2.5 was used to merge high-quality paired reads, and clonotypes were defined as unique nucleotide sequences. MiTCR v1.1 was used to align clonotypes to the IMGT TRBV, TRBD and TRBJ reference segments. Analysis was restricted to V-J combinations with a frequency above 0.0001, which covered approximately 99% of repertoires. The TCS score was defined as the ratio of F50 (clonal expansion) to E x V (chaos), calculated using BLOSUM62-based TCRdist between CDR3 peptides within each V-J. Welch's t-statistics and random forest reduced around 510 V-J features to roughly 13, which were used in a naive Bayes classifier (R e1071). In-frame beta chains were kept once TCRdb had trimmed the public reads at Q25 with fastp and called clones with MiXCR. Identical CDR3 protein sequences are pooled into one entry, listed with their most common genes and DNA. TCRdb's processing, not the authors' own work, is the source of the V and J calls. The sample table records roughly 530,000 distinct CDR3 sequences; under 20% of these occur just once. The top ten clones comprise around 17% of the sample.

What the work shows at the level of the full study, not this receptor alone: No statistical method was used to set the sample size in advance, and investigators knew the group allocation. In validation, progression to ophthalmopathy was predicted by the model with nearly 71% sensitivity and roughly 76% specificity, a median of 6.5 months before onset. Most expanded thyroid clonotypes (frequency above 0.001) were also found in blood, which suggests that blood repertoires may mirror thyroid immune responses. Ophthalmopathy was separated from stable hyperthyroidism by a 13 V-J signature model, with around 90% sensitivity and about 81% specificity obtained in cross-validation and 80%/75% obtained in testing.

On this clonotype: Its target antigen remains unknown. It has no much larger one-base neighbor in the sample; base qualities were not kept.

This receptor was identified in a woman in her late teens or twenties with Graves' ophthalmopathy. The sample was blood.

The nucleotide sequence reads as follows: TGCAGCGTCAGGACTAGCGGGTACAATGAGCAGTTCTTC. This translates into CSVRTSGYNEQFF. Recombination linked TRBV29-1 to TRBJ2-1; the central 11 bases match TRBD2. The CDR3 sequence holds 13 residues, the cysteine and phenylalanine included. Solely the CDR3 DNA is kept, with 39 bases framed from the first base. V trim: 6 bases; J trim: 4 bases; unmatched bases: 2. Looking up the germline V gene yields CDR1 SQVTM and CDR2 ANQGSEA.